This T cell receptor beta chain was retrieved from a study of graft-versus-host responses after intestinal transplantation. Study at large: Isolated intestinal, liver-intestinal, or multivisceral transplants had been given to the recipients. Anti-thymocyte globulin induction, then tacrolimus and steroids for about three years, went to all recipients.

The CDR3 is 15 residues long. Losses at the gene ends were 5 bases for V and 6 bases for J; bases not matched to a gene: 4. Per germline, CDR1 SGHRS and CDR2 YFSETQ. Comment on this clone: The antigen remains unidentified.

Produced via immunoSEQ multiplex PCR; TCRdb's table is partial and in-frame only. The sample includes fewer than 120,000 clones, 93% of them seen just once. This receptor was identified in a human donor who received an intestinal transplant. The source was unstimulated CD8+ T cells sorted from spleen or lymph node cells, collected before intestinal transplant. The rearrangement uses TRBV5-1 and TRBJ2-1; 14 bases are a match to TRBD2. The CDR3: CASRPGLAGGNEQFF. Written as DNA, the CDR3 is TGCGCCAGCAGACCCGGACTAGCGGGAGGCAATGAGCAGTTCTTC.